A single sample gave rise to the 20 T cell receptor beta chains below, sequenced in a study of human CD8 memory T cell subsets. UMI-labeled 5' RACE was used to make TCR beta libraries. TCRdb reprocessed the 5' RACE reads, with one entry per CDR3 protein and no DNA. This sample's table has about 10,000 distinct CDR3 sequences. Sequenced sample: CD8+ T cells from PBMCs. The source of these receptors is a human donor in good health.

The CDR3 region is CASTTGGIEAFF. The chain combines TRBV28 with TRBJ1-1; the TCRdb call, TRBD1, lacks DNA for checking. The CDR3 sequence is 12 residues long. The germline V gene has CDR1 MDHEN and CDR2 SYDVKM.

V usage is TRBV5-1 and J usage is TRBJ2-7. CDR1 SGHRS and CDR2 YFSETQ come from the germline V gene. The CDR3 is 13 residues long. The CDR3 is CASSLGFGYEQYF.

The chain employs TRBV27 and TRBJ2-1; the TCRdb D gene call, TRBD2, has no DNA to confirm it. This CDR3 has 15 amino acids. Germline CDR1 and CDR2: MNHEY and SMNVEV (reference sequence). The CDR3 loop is CASSMGLAAYNEQFF.

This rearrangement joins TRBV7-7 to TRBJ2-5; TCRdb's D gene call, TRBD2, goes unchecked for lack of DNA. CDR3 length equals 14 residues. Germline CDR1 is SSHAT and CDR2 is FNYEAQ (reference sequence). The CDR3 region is CASSLGAGVETQYF.

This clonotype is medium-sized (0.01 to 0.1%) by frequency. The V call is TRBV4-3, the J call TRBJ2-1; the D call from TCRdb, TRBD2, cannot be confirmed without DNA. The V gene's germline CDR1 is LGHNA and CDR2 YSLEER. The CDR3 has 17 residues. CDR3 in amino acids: CASSQDLGGTSGGEQFF.

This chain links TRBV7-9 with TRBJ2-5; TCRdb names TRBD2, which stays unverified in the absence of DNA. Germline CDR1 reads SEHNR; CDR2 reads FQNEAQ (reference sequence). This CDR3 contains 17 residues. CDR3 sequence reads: CASSRLRLAGGDETQYF.

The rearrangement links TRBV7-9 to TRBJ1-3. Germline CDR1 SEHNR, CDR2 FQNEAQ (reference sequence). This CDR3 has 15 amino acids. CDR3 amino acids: CASSPKGRPGNTIYF.

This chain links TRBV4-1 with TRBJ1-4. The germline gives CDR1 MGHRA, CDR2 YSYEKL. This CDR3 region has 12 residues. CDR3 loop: CASSQAYEKLFF.

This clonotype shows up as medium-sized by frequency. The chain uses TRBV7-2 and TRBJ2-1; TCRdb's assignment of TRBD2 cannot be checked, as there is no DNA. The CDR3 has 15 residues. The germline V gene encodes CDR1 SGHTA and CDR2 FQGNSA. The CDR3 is CASSWDSSSYNEQFF.

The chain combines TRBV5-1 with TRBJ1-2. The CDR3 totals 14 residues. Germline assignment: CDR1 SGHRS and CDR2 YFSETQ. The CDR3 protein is CASSLHADSDGYTF.

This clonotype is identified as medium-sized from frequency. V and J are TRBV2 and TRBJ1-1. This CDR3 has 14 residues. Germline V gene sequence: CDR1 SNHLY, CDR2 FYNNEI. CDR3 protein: CASSAEGPRTEAFF.

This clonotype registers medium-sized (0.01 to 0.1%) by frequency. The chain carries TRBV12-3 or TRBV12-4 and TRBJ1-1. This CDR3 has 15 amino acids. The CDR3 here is CASSLMGKGSTEAFF.

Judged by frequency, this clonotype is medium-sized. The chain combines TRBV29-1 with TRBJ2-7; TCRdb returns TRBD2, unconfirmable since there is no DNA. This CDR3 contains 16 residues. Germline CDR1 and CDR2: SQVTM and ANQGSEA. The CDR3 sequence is CSVEDLGRGTDYEQYF.

The CDR3: CSASVLRGADSNQPQHF. The chain recombines TRBV20-1 with TRBJ1-5; lacking DNA, the TRBD1 call made by TCRdb goes unchecked. Germline V gene data show CDR1 as DFQATT and CDR2 as SNEGSKA (reference sequence). CDR3 length equals 17 residues.

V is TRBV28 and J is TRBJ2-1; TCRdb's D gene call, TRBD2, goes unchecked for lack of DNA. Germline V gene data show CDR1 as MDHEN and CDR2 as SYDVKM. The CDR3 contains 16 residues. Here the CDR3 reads CASSFPSGGSYNEQFF. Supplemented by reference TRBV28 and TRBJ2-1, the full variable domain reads DVKVTQSSRYLVKRTGEKVFLECVQDMDHENMFWYRQDPGLGLRLIYFSYDVKMKEKGDIPEGYSVSREKKERFSLILESASTNQTSMYLCASSFPSGGSYNEQFFGPGTRLTVL.

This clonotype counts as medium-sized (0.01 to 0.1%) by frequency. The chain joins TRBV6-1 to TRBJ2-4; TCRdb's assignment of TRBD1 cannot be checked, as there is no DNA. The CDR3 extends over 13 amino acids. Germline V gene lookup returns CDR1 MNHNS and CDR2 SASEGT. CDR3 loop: CASGGQGADIQYF.

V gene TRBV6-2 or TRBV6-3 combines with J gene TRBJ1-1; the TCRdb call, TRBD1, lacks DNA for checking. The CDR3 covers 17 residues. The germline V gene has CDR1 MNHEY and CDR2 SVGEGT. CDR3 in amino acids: CASSPRTVVGLNTEAFF.

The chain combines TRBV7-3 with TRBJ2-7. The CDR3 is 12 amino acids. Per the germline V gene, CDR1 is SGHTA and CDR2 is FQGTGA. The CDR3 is CASSFTGNEQYF.

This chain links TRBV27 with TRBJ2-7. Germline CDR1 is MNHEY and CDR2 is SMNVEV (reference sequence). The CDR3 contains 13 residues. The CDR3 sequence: CASSLKSSYEQYF.

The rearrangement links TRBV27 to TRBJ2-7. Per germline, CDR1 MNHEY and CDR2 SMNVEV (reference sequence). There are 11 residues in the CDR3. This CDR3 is CASSRGHEQYF.